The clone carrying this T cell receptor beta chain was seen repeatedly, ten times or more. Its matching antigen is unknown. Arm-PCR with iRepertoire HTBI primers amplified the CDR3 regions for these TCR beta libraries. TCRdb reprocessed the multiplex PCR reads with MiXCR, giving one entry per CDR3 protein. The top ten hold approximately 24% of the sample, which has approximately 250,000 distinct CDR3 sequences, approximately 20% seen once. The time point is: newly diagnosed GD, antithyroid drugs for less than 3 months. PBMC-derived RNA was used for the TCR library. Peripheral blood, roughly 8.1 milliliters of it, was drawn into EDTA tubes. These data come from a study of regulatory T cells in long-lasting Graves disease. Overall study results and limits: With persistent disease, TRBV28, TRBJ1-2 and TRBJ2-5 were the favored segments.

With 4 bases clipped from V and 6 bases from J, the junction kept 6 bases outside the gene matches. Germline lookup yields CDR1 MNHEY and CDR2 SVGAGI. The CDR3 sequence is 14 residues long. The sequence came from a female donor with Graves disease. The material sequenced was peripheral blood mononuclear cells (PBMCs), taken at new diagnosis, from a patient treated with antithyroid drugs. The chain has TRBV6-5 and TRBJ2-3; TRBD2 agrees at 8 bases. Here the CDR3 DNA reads TGTGCCAGCAGTTTACGTCGCGGGAGGGATACGCAGTATTTT. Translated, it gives CASSLRRGRDTQYF.